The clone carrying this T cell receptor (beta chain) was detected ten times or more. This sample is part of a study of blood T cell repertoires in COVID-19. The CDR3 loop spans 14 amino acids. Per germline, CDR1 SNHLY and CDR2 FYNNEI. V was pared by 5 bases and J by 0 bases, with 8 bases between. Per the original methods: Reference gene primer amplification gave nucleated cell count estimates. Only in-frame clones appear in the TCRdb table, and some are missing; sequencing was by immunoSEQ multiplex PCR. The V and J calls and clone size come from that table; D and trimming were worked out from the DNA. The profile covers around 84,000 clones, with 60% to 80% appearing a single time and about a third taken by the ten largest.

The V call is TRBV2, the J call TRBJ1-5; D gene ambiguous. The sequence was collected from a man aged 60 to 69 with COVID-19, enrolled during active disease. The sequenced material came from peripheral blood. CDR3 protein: CASSPQLSNQPQHF. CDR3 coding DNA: TGTGCCAGCAGTCCACAGCTTAGCAATCAGCCCCAGCATTTT.